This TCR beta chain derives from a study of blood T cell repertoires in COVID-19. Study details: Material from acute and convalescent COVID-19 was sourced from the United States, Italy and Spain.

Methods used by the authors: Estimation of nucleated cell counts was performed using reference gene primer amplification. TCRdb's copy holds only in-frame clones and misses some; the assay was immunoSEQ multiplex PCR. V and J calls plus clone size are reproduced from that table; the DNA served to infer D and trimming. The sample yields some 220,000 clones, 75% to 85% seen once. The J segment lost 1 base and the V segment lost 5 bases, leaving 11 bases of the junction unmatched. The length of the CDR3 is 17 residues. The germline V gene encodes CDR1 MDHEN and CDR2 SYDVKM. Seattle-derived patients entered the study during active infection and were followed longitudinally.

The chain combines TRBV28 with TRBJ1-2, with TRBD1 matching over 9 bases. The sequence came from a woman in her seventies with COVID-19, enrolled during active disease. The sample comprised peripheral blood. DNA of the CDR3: TGTGCCAGCAGTCCGCCCGGACAGGGGCTTTATAACTATGGCTACACCTTC. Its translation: CASSPPGQGLYNYGYTF.